Detailed here is one TCR beta chain. Its antigen is not known. After removal of 4 bases from V and 0 bases from J, the junction contained 9 bases not matched to a gene. The germline CDR1 and CDR2 sequences are MNHEY and SVGAGI. The length of the CDR3 is 18 residues. This entry comes from a study of type 1 and type 2 diabetes patients. Study-wide findings and caveats: Between type 2 diabetes and control samples, V and J usage averaged around 0.97 correlation.

The PCR template was genomic DNA. Multiplex PCR with 30 forward and 13 reverse primers amplified the TCR beta CDR3. TCRdb used MiXCR to reprocess the multiplex PCR reads, holding one entry per CDR3 protein. The data show fewer than 350,000 distinct CDR3 sequences, over 45% seen once. The sequence came from a man between 18 and 35 years old with type 2 diabetes. The chain combines TRBV6-5 with TRBJ1-1; TRBD1 agrees at 12 bases. The sample was peripheral blood mononuclear cells (PBMCs). The CDR3 reads CASSWRLGQGALNTEAFF. For the CDR3, the DNA is TGTGCCAGCAGTTGGCGCTTGGGACAGGGGGCTCTGAACACTGAAGCTTTCTTT.